This TCR beta chain was captured in a study of shared clonotypes between healthy human individuals. Study-level findings and limits: Non-shared clonotypes were found to have lower generation probabilities than the clonotypes that were shared by all four of the sorted-subset donors.

About this clone itself: Its antigen is not known.

This was a deep-level run. For each subset, genomic DNA was distributed in equal portions over several immunoSEQ plates. DNA at around 190 ng, 25,000 to 30,000 T cell genomes, went into sorted-subset replicate PCRs. Clones were sequenced by immunoSEQ multiplex PCR, and TCRdb holds only the in-frame ones, with some missing. The sample carries about 230,000 clones, approximately 65% recorded once. Sequenced: memory CD4+ T cells sorted from blood. As for subset: CD45RA-negative fraction. The clonotype originates from a man in his thirties or forties in good health.

CDR3 loop: CASSLEPLTDTQYF. For the CDR3, the DNA is TGTGCCAGCAGCTTGGAACCCCTCACAGATACGCAGTATTTT. The gene calls are TRBV5-4 and TRBJ2-3; D unclear. CDR1 is SGHNT, CDR2 YYREEE, per germline (reference sequence). Trimming removed 0 bases from V and 2 bases from J, with 7 bases in between. This CDR3 comprises 14 residues.